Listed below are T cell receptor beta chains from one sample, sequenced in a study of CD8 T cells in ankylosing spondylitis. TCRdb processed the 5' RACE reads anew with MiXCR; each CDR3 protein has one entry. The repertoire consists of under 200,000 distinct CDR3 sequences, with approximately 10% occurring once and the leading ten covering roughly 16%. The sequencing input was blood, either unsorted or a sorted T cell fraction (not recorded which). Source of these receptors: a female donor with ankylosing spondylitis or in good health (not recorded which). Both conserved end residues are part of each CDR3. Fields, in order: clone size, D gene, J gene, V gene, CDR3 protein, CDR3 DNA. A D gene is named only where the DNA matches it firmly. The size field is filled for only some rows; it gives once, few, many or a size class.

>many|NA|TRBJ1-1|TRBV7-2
CASSLGQSEAFF
TGTGCCAGCAGCCTAGGACAGTCTGAAGCTTTCTTT
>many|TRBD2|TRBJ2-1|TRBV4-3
CASSPGGTLGSLQFF
TGCGCCAGCAGCCCCGGGGGGACCCTCGGCAGTTTGCAGTTCTTC
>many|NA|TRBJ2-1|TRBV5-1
CASSPGDYNEQFF
TGCGCCAGCAGCCCAGGGGACTATAATGAGCAGTTCTTC
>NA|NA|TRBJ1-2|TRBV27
CASSKGPGTPNYGYTF
TGTGCCAGCAGCAAAGGGCCAGGGACCCCTAACTATGGCTACACCTTC
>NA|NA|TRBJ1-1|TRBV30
CAWSVTGYTEAFF
TGTGCCTGGAGTGTAACGGGTTACACTGAAGCTTTCTTT
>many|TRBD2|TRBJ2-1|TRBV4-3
CASSQALAGVENEQFF
TGCGCCAGCAGCCAAGCACTAGCGGGAGTAGAAAATGAGCAGTTCTTC
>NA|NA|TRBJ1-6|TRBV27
CASSLFARDERSPLHF
TGTGCCAGCAGTTTATTCGCGCGGGACGAGAGGTCACCCCTCCACTTT
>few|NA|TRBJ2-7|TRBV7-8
CASSLSKRESHEQYF
TGTGCCAGCAGCTTAAGTAAAAGGGAGTCTCACGAGCAGTACTTC
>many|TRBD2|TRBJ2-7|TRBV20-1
CSARELAGENPYEQYF
TGCAGTGCTAGAGAACTAGCGGGAGAGAACCCCTACGAGCAGTACTTC
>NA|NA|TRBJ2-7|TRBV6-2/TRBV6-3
CAGGTAYEQYF
TGTGCAGGGGGGACAGCCTACGAGCAGTACTTC
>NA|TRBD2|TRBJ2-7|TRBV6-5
CASSYYLAGAYEQYF
TGTGCCAGCAGTTACTACCTAGCGGGCGCCTACGAGCAGTACTTC
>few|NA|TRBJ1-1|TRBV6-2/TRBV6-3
CASRVRMNTEAFF
TGTGCCAGCAGGGTAAGGATGAACACTGAAGCTTTCTTT
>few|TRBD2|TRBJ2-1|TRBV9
CASSVGTSGRGEQFF
TGTGCCAGCAGCGTAGGCACTAGCGGGAGAGGTGAGCAGTTCTTC
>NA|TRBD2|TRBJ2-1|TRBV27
CASTHLSGITYNEQFF
TGTGCCAGCACTCACCTCAGCGGGATTACCTACAATGAGCAGTTCTTC
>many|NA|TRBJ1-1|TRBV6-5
CASSYSSGLTFF
TGTGCCAGCAGTTACTCCTCAGGGTTAACTTTCTTT